This is a list of T cell receptor beta chains from one sample in a study of vaccination and CD4 T cells after COVID-19. TCRdb independently ran MiXCR on the PCR reads; one entry per CDR3 protein. The sample includes some 23,000 distinct CDR3 sequences, about 61% of them seen just once. Their target antigens are unknown. Here the sequenced sample was CD4+ T cells from blood, cultured in vitro, taken after SARS-CoV-2 vaccination. These receptors were taken from a human donor who received a COVID-19 vaccine. CDR3s include the opening cysteine and the closing phenylalanine or tryptophan. The order of the fields is D gene, V gene, clone size, J gene, CDR3 DNA, CDR3 protein. D genes are given only for firm matches. The listing skips clone size in some rows; elsewhere it reads once, few, many or a size class.

TRBD1	TRBV2	.	TRBJ2-2	TGTGCCAACTTGGACAGGGGGCGATACACCGGGGAGCTGTTTTTT	CANLDRGRYTGELFF
TRBD2	TRBV7-9	.	TRBJ2-1	TGTGCCAGCAGCTCCGGACTAGCGGGGAGCTCCTACAATGAGCAGTTCTTC	CASSSGLAGSSYNEQFF
TRBD1	TRBV6-7	few	TRBJ1-1	TGTGCCAGCAGTTACTCGATTGAGGGGGCGGCCACTGAAGCTTTCTTT	CASSYSIEGAATEAFF
TRBD1	TRBV6-1	.	TRBJ2-7	TGTGCCAGCAGTAGGGACAGGGGGTCCGTGTGGGAGCAGTACTTC	CASSRDRGSVWEQYF
TRBD2	TRBV6-1	.	TRBJ2-5	TGTGCCAGCAGGTCCGGGGGGACGGAGACCCAGTACTTC	CASRSGGTETQYF
TRBD1	TRBV2	.	TRBJ1-4	TGTGCCAGCAGTCCAGGGGGTGGAATTGAAAAACTGTTTTTT	CASSPGGGIEKLFF
TRBD1	TRBV6-5	.	TRBJ2-3	TGTGCCAGCAGTTACGGACAGGGAGCGGATACGCAGTATTTT	CASSYGQGADTQYF
.	TRBV7-2	.	TRBJ1-4	TGTGCCAGCAGCTCCGACATTACGGCTAATGAAAAACTGTTTTTT	CASSSDITANEKLFF
TRBD1	TRBV7-3	.	TRBJ2-2	TGTGCCAGCAGCCCGACAGGGGTAGGCGGGGAGCTGTTTTTT	CASSPTGVGGELFF
.	TRBV6-2/TRBV6-3	.	TRBJ1-2	TGTGCCAGCAGTTACGGTGGCCAGGGCTATGGCTACACCTTC	CASSYGGQGYGYTF
.	TRBV19	.	TRBJ2-3	TGTGCCAGTAGGGATCATAGCACAGATACGCAGTATTTT	CASRDHSTDTQYF
.	TRBV6-2/TRBV6-3	few	TRBJ1-5	TGTGCCAGCAACTCACCAGCGGAAGTGCCCCAGCATTTT	CASNSPAEVPQHF
.	TRBV6-1	.	TRBJ2-7	TGTGCCAGCCGGCCGACAGTGTTTGGACCCCAGGGATTTGTGGAGCAGTACTTC	CASRPTVFGPQGFVEQYF
.	TRBV6-5	.	TRBJ2-3	TGTGCCAGCAGTTACGAGCTAGGCACGAACACAGATACGCAGTATTTT	CASSYELGTNTDTQYF
.	TRBV6-1	.	TRBJ1-2	TGTGCCAGCAGTGAACAGGCAGGGCCAAACTATGGCTACACCTTC	CASSEQAGPNYGYTF
.	TRBV12-3/TRBV12-4	.	TRBJ1-1	TGTGCCAGCAAAGACCTGATGAACACTGAAGCTTTCTTT	CASKDLMNTEAFF
TRBD2	TRBV15	.	TRBJ2-1	TGTGCCACCAGCAGAGATCGCCGGAGCGGGGGGGCAAGTGAGCAGTTCTTC	CATSRDRRSGGASEQFF
.	TRBV20-1	.	TRBJ1-1	TGCAGTGCCAGAGAGGGGGACCGCTGGCCTGAAGCTTTCTTT	CSAREGDRWPEAFF
TRBD1	TRBV6-1	once	TRBJ2-4	TGTGCCAGCAGTCGCAGGACAGGGGAGGCCAAAAACATTCAGTACTTC	CASSRRTGEAKNIQYF
.	TRBV6-1	.	TRBJ1-1	TGTGCCAGCACCATAGGAGGGGTGAACACTGAAGCTTTCTTT	CASTIGGVNTEAFF
.	TRBV7-9	.	TRBJ2-5	TGTGCCAGCAGCTTAGGGGGTGCGGCCCAGTACTTC	CASSLGGAAQYF
.	TRBV12-3/TRBV12-4	.	TRBJ1-3	TGTGCCAGCAGCTACACAACAACAGGGCACGACTCTGGAAACACCATATATTTT	CASSYTTTGHDSGNTIYF
.	TRBV2	.	TRBJ2-2	TGTGCCAGCAGGGTGACAGGTAGAGGGGAGCTGTTTTTT	CASRVTGRGELFF
.	TRBV20-1	.	TRBJ1-2	TGCAGTGCTAGAGGGGGGCAGGGGATGGGGAACTATGGCTACACCTTC	CSARGGQGMGNYGYTF
TRBD1	TRBV20-1	.	TRBJ2-7	TGCAGCGGAGGTCCTTCAGGGGGCGGGTACGAGCAGTACTTC	CSGGPSGGGYEQYF
.	TRBV2	few	TRBJ2-1	TGTGCCGTCAACCGGGGTCTCAGCTCCTACAATGAGCAGTTCTTC	CAVNRGLSSYNEQFF
TRBD2	TRBV28	.	TRBJ2-7	TGTGCCAGCAGACCCTCTAGCGGCGGTAGGTACGAGCAGTACTTC	CASRPSSGGRYEQYF
.	TRBV6-1	.	TRBJ1-2	TGTGCCAGCAGCTTCGGACCCGAAGAATATGGCTACACCTTC	CASSFGPEEYGYTF
.	TRBV15	few	TRBJ2-7	TGTGCCACCAGCAGAGATCGTAGGAGGTACGAGCAGTACTTC	CATSRDRRRYEQYF
TRBD2	TRBV20-1	.	TRBJ2-3	TGCAGTGCTCGTAGCGGGGGGGGCGATACGCAGTATTTT	CSARSGGGDTQYF
TRBD2	TRBV12-3/TRBV12-4	.	TRBJ2-5	TGTACCAGCAGTTCGGGAACTAGCGGGGGGAGAGAGACCCAGTACTTC	CTSSSGTSGGRETQYF
TRBD2	TRBV18	once	TRBJ2-1	TGTGCCAGCTCACCCCGCGGGGGGGCTCTCAATGAGCAGTTCTTC	CASSPRGGALNEQFF
.	TRBV15	large	TRBJ2-5	TGTGCCACCAGCAAGCGGCTATCGGAGACCCAGTACTTC	CATSKRLSETQYF
.	TRBV7-8	few	TRBJ2-7	TGTGCCAGCAGCTTCGACGGGGGGCCCTCCTACGAGCAGTACTTC	CASSFDGGPSYEQYF
.	TRBV18	.	TRBJ1-1	TGTGCCAGCTCCTATTCAGGGAGGGGGAACACTGAAGCTTTCTTT	CASSYSGRGNTEAFF
TRBD1	TRBV2	.	TRBJ2-7	TGTGCCAGCAGAGGACAGGGGTCAGTCGGCGAGCAGTACTTC	CASRGQGSVGEQYF
.	TRBV4-2	.	TRBJ2-3	TGTGCCAGCAGCCACCCCGAATCTACAGATACGCAGTATTTT	CASSHPESTDTQYF
.	TRBV7-2	few	TRBJ2-7	TGTGCCAGCAGCTTAGAAGCGGACGGATTCTACGAGCAGTACTTC	CASSLEADGFYEQYF
.	TRBV6-2/TRBV6-3	.	TRBJ1-2	TGTGCCAGCAGTTACTCGACGGATTTAAGTGGCTACACCTTC	CASSYSTDLSGYTF
TRBD2	TRBV7-9	medium-sized	TRBJ2-7	TGTGCCAGCAGCCCGCAAGCGGGGGCCGAGTCCTACGAGCAGTACTTC	CASSPQAGAESYEQYF
.	TRBV7-2	.	TRBJ2-3	TGTGCCAGCAGCAGGGGTTGGACTCGGGGCACAGATACGCAGTATTTT	CASSRGWTRGTDTQYF
.	TRBV20-1	.	TRBJ1-5	TGCAGTGCTAGTAGTCAGTTCGATCAGCCCCAGCATTTT	CSASSQFDQPQHF
.	TRBV6-1	once	TRBJ1-6	TGTGCCAGCAGTGACGGGCGGACTAATTCACCCCTCCACTTT	CASSDGRTNSPLHF
TRBD1	TRBV15	.	TRBJ2-7	TGTGCCACCAGCAGAGGGGACAGGTTGGGCGAGCAGTACTTC	CATSRGDRLGEQYF
TRBD1	TRBV7-9	.	TRBJ1-3	TGTGCCAGCAGCTTTTTGACAGGGAGCTCTGGAAACACCATATATTTT	CASSFLTGSSGNTIYF
TRBD1	TRBV27	.	TRBJ1-4	TGTGCCAGCGGGTTCAGGGGGAATGAAAAACTGTTTTTT	CASGFRGNEKLFF
.	TRBV6-1	few	TRBJ1-2	TGTGCCAGCAAACGAGGGGAGGGCTACACCTTC	CASKRGEGYTF
.	TRBV11-2	.	TRBJ1-5	TGTGCCAGCAGCTCGGACAGTTCAGGAATCAATCAGCCCCAGCATTTT	CASSSDSSGINQPQHF
.	TRBV2	.	TRBJ2-1	TGTGCCAGCAGTGTCCGGGTCAAGAGGCCATACAATGAGCAGTTCTTC	CASSVRVKRPYNEQFF
.	TRBV30	.	TRBJ1-1	TGTGCCTGGAGTGAGGTGATGAACACTGAAGCTTTCTTT	CAWSEVMNTEAFF
.	TRBV6-5	few	TRBJ1-2	TGTGCCAGCAGTTACGGGCGTGGCACTAACTATGGCTACACCTTC	CASSYGRGTNYGYTF
.	TRBV24-1	few	TRBJ1-2	TGTGCCACCAGTGACCCCTCAAAACTCTATGGCTACACCTTC	CATSDPSKLYGYTF
.	TRBV6-5	.	TRBJ1-2	TGTGCCAGCAGTTACTCCAAGGACGAGGGGCACTATGGCTACACCTTC	CASSYSKDEGHYGYTF
.	TRBV5-1	.	TRBJ1-4	TGCGCCAGCAGCTTGAACGGAGTTAATGAAAAACTGTTTTTT	CASSLNGVNEKLFF
.	TRBV2	few	TRBJ1-1	TGTGCCAGCAGTGAATTTACGTCTATTAACACTGAAGCTTTCTTT	CASSEFTSINTEAFF
TRBD2	TRBV7-8	.	TRBJ2-5	TGTGCCAGCAGGGAGTTAGCGGGGGGCTTACCCCGCCAAGAGACCCAGTACTTC	CASRELAGGLPRQETQYF
.	TRBV5-1	.	TRBJ2-3	TGCGCCAGCTGTGAGGCCAAGCTCACAGATACGCAGTATTTT	CASCEAKLTDTQYF